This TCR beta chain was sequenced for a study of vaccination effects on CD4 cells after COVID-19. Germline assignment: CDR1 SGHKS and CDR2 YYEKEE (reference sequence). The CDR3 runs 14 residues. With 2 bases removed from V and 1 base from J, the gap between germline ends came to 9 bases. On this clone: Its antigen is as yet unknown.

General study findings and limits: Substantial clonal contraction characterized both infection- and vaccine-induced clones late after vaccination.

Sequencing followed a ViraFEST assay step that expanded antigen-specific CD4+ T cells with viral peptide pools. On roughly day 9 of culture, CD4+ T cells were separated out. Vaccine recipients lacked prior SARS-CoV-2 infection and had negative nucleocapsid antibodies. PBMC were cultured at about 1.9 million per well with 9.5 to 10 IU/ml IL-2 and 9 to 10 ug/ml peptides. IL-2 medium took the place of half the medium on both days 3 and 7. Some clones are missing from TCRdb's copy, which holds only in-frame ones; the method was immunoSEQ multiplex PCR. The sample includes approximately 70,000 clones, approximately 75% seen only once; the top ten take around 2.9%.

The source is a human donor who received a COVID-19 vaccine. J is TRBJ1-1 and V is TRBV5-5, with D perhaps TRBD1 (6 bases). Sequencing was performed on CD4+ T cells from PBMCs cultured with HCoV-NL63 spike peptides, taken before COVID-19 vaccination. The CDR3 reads CASSFQGKNTEAFF. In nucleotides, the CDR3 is TGTGCCAGCAGCTTTCAGGGGAAGAACACTGAAGCTTTCTTT.